Each of the 31 T cell receptor beta chains below was sequenced from the same sample in a study of T cells in Graves' hyperthyroidism and ophthalmopathy. It was RNA transcripts that yielded the amplified TCR beta CDR3 regions. When the TCR CDR3 underwent first-round RT-PCR, the HTBI primer set was used. Using its own MiXCR run on the multiplex PCR reads, TCRdb lists one record per CDR3 protein. Among around 350,000 distinct CDR3 sequences, over 15% were seen once, and the ten largest hold about 3.5%. Source material: blood. Receptors originate from a woman aged 18-29 years with Graves' hyperthyroidism.

This clonotype was seen once. The rearrangement links TRBV12-3 or TRBV12-4 to TRBJ1-1; TRBD1 aligns across 9 bases. This CDR3 spans 15 amino acids. Germline trimming cut 6 bases from V and 2 bases from J; bases unmatched to any gene: 7. DNA for the CDR3: TGTGCCAGCAGAAGCGGGACAGGGCTTAACACTGAAGCTTTCTTT. Translation: CASRSGTGLNTEAFF.

In this sample, this clonotype turned up a few times. The chain employs TRBV11-2 and TRBJ2-2; D remains unclear. V was shortened by 4 bases and J by 5 bases, with 20 bases between the two germline ends. Looked up from germline, CDR1 is SGHAT and CDR2 is FQNNGV. The CDR3 totals 17 residues. This chain's CDR3 is CASSSTVGNRKTGELFF. Written as DNA, the CDR3 is TGTGCCAGCAGCTCCACCGTCGGCAATAGAAAGACCGGGGAGCTGTTTTTT.

This clonotype was recorded many times. This sequence joins TRBV4-2 and TRBJ1-1, with unresolved D. Trimming pared 0 bases from V and 3 bases from J, leaving 5 bases between. The germline V gene encodes CDR1 LGHNA and CDR2 YNFKEQ. The CDR3 consists of 13 residues. The CDR3 here is CASSQDPDTEAFF. For the CDR3, the DNA is TGTGCCAGCAGCCAAGATCCGGACACTGAAGCTTTCTTT.

The table lists this clonotype with many counts. The DNA of the CDR3 is TGTGCCAGCAGCCGTACTAGCGGGGGCCTCTCCTACGAGCAGTACTTC. Its protein product is CASSRTSGGLSYEQYF. The chain employs TRBV12-3 or TRBV12-4 and TRBJ2-7; 11 bases match TRBD2. The trim removed 6 bases at V and 0 bases at J, leaving 7 bases unmatched. The CDR3 sequence is 16 residues long.

This clonotype was seen a few times. The V call is TRBV12-3 or TRBV12-4, the J call TRBJ1-1; possible D gene TRBD1, 5 bases. The CDR3 extends over 15 amino acids. Trimming left V 1 base short and J 1 base short, with 10 bases between. The CDR3 is CASSLDWQGNTEAFF. Here the CDR3 DNA reads TGTGCCAGCAGTTTAGACTGGCAGGGGAACACTGAAGCTTTCTTT.

This clonotype was seen at least ten times. This chain uses TRBV6-1 with TRBJ1-1, with D perhaps matching TRBD1 (5 bases). Per the germline V gene, CDR1 is MNHNS and CDR2 is SASEGT. This CDR3 comprises 14 residues. Trimming removed 5 bases from V and 0 bases from J, with 10 bases in between. CDR3 sequence: CASSRRQLNTEAFF. The DNA of the CDR3 is TGTGCCAGCAGTCGCCGACAGCTGAACACTGAAGCTTTCTTT.

The chain recombines TRBV6-1 with TRBJ2-3; 12 bases line up with TRBD1. This CDR3 has 16 residues. The germline gives CDR1 MNHNS, CDR2 SASEGT. The V gene end was trimmed by 2 bases and the J gene end by 6 bases; junction bases not matched to a gene: 6. CDR3 loop: CASSELGDRGRDTQYF. As DNA, the CDR3 is TGTGCCAGCAGTGAACTAGGGGACAGGGGGCGGGATACGCAGTATTTT.

This clonotype showed up many times. The chain recombines TRBV15 with TRBJ2-5, with D possibly matching TRBD2 (6 bases). This CDR3 spans 16 amino acids. Germline lookup yields CDR1 LNHNV and CDR2 YYDKDF (reference sequence). V lost 2 bases, J lost 1 base, and 14 bases lay in between. CDR3 DNA sequence: TGTGCCACCAGCAGATATTTCCTGGGACTCCAAGAGACCCAGTACTTC. Translated, it gives CATSRYFLGLQETQYF.

This clonotype turned up a few times. The chain joins TRBV27 to TRBJ2-5; a possible D gene is TRBD2 (5 bases). Trimming cost V 0 bases and J 5 bases, with 10 bases left between them. The CDR3 covers 14 residues. The germline CDR1 and CDR2 sequences are MNHEY and SMNVEV (reference sequence). CDR3 in amino acids: CASSLSGVKETQYF. CDR3 sequence (DNA): TGTGCCAGCAGTTTATCCGGGGTAAAGGAGACCCAGTACTTC.

This clonotype was found many times. The genes are TRBV7-9 and TRBJ1-1; the D is unclear. Trimming took 7 bases from V and 0 from J, leaving 15 bases between them. This CDR3 region has 15 residues. Germline CDR1 SEHNR, CDR2 FQNEAQ (reference sequence). CDR3 bases: TGTGCCAGCACCAGAGCCGGGGAAATGAACACTGAAGCTTTCTTT. This codes for CASTRAGEMNTEAFF.

The V call is TRBV3-1, the J call TRBJ2-5, with 7 bases lining up with TRBD2. Germline CDR1 is LGHDT and CDR2 is YNNKEL (reference sequence). CDR3 length equals 17 residues. V shed 4 bases, J shed 3 bases, and the junction held 14 bases outside the gene matches. The CDR3 DNA reads as TGTGCCAGCAGCCCCCCTATCCTCCGGGGGAGGGAAGAGACCCAGTACTTC. It is translated as CASSPPILRGREETQYF.

The chain couples TRBV28 to TRBJ1-5, with D perhaps TRBD1 (5 bases). Germline assignment: CDR1 MDHEN and CDR2 SYDVKM. Deletions cut 3 bases from V and 7 bases from J, with 13 bases between. The CDR3 runs 14 residues. CDR3 nucleotides: TGTGCCAGCAGTTTTCGCTTAAAGGGGCAGCCCCAGCATTTT. It yields the protein CASSFRLKGQPQHF.

There are many counts of this clonotype. The chain carries TRBV5-1 and TRBJ2-5; tentatively, D is TRBD1 or TRBD2 (6 bases each). Trimming shortened V by 4 bases and J by 1 base, and 20 bases separated the two germline ends. This CDR3 is built from 17 residues. In germline, CDR1 is SGHRS, CDR2 YFSETQ. DNA for the CDR3: TGCGCCAGCAGCCTACAGCGCGGGACACTTGCCCAAGAGACCCAGTACTTC. As protein: CASSLQRGTLAQETQYF.

At least ten counts were recorded for this clonotype. The chain couples TRBV6-1 to TRBJ2-2, with D perhaps matching TRBD2 (5 bases). The length of the CDR3 is 12 residues. CDR1 and CDR2 (germline): MNHNS, SASEGT. Trimming removed 7 bases at V and 4 bases at J, with 7 bases between. CDR3 nucleotides: TGTGCCAGCAAACGGGGCACCGGGGAGCTGTTTTTT. Translating gives CASKRGTGELFF.

V is TRBV12-3 or TRBV12-4 and J is TRBJ1-5; a weak D match, TRBD1 (5 bases). This CDR3 has 15 residues. The V gene lost 5 bases and the J gene lost 9 bases, with 20 bases spanning the gap. The CDR3 here is CASSGRDGGRGPQHF. The CDR3 nucleotides read TGTGCCAGCAGTGGCCGGGACGGAGGACGAGGGCCCCAGCATTTT.

This clonotype has ten or more counts. V usage is TRBV6-1 and J usage is TRBJ2-3; 9 nucleotides align to TRBD1. The germline V gene encodes CDR1 MNHNS and CDR2 SASEGT. There are 15 residues in the CDR3. With 4 bases clipped from V and 7 bases from J, the junction kept 9 bases outside the gene matches. CDR3 sequence: CASSGWTGDFNTQYF. The CDR3 DNA is TGTGCCAGCAGTGGGTGGACAGGGGACTTCAATACGCAGTATTTT.

The chain combines TRBV6-1 with TRBJ1-2; 7 bases are a match to TRBD1. This CDR3 has 14 amino acids. CDR1 and CDR2 from the germline V gene are MNHNS and SASEGT. The junction had 8 bases not matched to a gene; V was cut back by 6 bases and J by 4 bases. CDR3 in DNA: TGTGCCAGCAGGCAGGGGGGGACGAGCTATGGCTACACCTTC. Translating gives CASRQGGTSYGYTF.

There are a few counts of this clonotype. V gene TRBV5-1 combines with J gene TRBJ1-1; D is possibly TRBD1 (5 bases). V lost 0 bases to trimming and J lost 4 bases, with 13 bases between them. Per the germline V gene, CDR1 is SGHRS and CDR2 is YFSETQ. The CDR3 loop spans 15 amino acids. CDR3 region: CASSLVVSGSTEAFF. The CDR3 DNA is TGCGCCAGCAGCTTGGTGGTGTCAGGGAGCACTGAAGCTTTCTTT.

The V gene is TRBV6-2 or TRBV6-3, the J gene TRBJ1-2; 9 positions agree with TRBD1. The junction had 3 bases not matched to a gene; V was cut back by 2 bases and J by 5 bases. Germline V gene lookup returns CDR1 MNHEY and CDR2 SVGEGT. This CDR3 spans 14 amino acids. The CDR3 sequence: CASSYTDRGYGYTF. The CDR3 DNA reads TGTGCCAGCAGTTACACGGACAGGGGTTATGGCTACACCTTC.

This clonotype came up many times. This clone may be a read error of a much larger clone one base away. The chain uses TRBV29-1 and TRBJ1-1; no clear D gene. V lost 2 bases and J 4 bases, leaving 20 bases between the germline ends. Germline V gene data show CDR1 as SQVTM and CDR2 as ANQGSEA. The CDR3 is 16 residues long. The CDR3 sequence is CSVEQIGRLAGTEAFF. CDR3 DNA: TGCAGCGTTGAACAGATTGGGAGGCTGGCGGGCACTGAAGCTTTCTTT.

Many counts were recorded for this clonotype. This chain connects TRBV20-1 to TRBJ2-5; tentative D call: TRBD2 (7 bases). Trimming removed 3 bases at V and 1 base at J, with 12 bases between. The CDR3 is made up of 14 amino acids. Germline V gene lookup returns CDR1 DFQATT and CDR2 SNEGSKA (reference sequence). This CDR3 reads CSASGGRIQETQYF. The CDR3, as DNA: TGCAGTGCTAGCGGGGGGCGAATCCAAGAGACCCAGTACTTC.

V gene TRBV20-1 combines with J gene TRBJ2-5; 7 nucleotides line up with TRBD2. Losses at the gene ends were 7 bases for V and 3 bases for J; bases not matched to a gene: 8. CDR1 DFQATT and CDR2 SNEGSKA come from the germline V gene (reference sequence). The CDR3 extends over 13 amino acids. Here the CDR3 reads CSGTRGREETQYF. In DNA, the CDR3 is TGCAGTGGAACACGTGGGAGGGAAGAGACCCAGTACTTC.

This clonotype was observed many times. The chain combines TRBV12-5 with TRBJ2-2; no firm D call. Germline V gene data show CDR1 as LGHNT and CDR2 as FRNRAP. CDR3 length equals 17 residues. V lost 7 bases to trimming and J lost 3 bases, with 21 bases between them. The CDR3 nucleotides are TGTGCTAGTGCCGCCTCAACCGCAACGGATTACACCGGGGAGCTGTTTTTT. Translated, it gives CASAASTATDYTGELFF.

This clonotype was counted a few times. The chain is built from TRBV15 and TRBJ2-7; tentative D call: TRBD1 (5 bases). CDR1 is LNHNV and CDR2 is YYDKDF in the germline V gene (reference sequence). The CDR3 is 14 amino acids. V gave up 3 bases and J gave up 0 bases, with 9 bases separating them. CDR3 nucleotides: TGTGCCACCAGCAGGGGGCAGATCTCCTACGAGCAGTACTTC. Translated, it gives CATSRGQISYEQYF. Based on the CDR3 plus reference TRBV15 and TRBJ2-7, the full variable domain is DAMVIQNPRYQVTQFGKPVTLSCSQTLNHNVMYWYQQKSSQAPKLLFHYYDKDFNNEADTPDNFQSRRPNTSFCFLDIRSPGLGDTAMYLCATSRGQISYEQYFGPGTRLTVT.

This clonotype was seen ten or more times. V is TRBV7-2 and J is TRBJ1-3; no firm D call. The germline V gene has CDR1 SGHTA and CDR2 FQGNSA. The CDR3 extends over 15 amino acids. The V and J ends lost 6 bases and 0 bases respectively, with 12 bases between them. CDR3 sequence: CASSRGRTSGNTIYF. The DNA for the CDR3 is TGTGCCAGCAGTCGAGGACGGACCTCTGGAAACACCATATATTTT.

The genes are TRBV28 and TRBJ2-4, with 7 bases fitting TRBD2. Germline V lookup: CDR1 MDHEN, CDR2 SYDVKM. V trimming: 6 bases; J trimming: 3 bases; junction bases outside the gene matches: 8. The CDR3 covers 15 residues. CDR3 region: CASRGSGGGKNIQYF. The DNA for the CDR3 is TGTGCCAGCAGGGGGTCGGGCGGGGGCAAAAACATTCAGTACTTC.

The chain carries TRBV20-1 and TRBJ1-1; D is unresolved. V lost 3 bases to trimming and J lost 5 bases, with 7 bases between them. CDR1 and CDR2 (germline): DFQATT, SNEGSKA (reference sequence). The CDR3 is made up of 11 amino acids. CDR3 region: CSARATTEAFF. Written as DNA, the CDR3 is TGCAGTGCTAGGGCGACGACTGAAGCTTTCTTT.

This clonotype has ten or more counts. The chain is built from TRBV6-5 and TRBJ2-5; D not certain. The CDR3 extends over 17 amino acids. CDR1 MNHEY and CDR2 SVGAGI come from the germline V gene. V lost 0 bases and J 0 bases, leaving 14 bases between the germline ends. Here the CDR3 reads CASSYSRSQRYQETQYF. CDR3 nucleotides: TGTGCCAGCAGTTACTCTCGCTCTCAACGGTACCAAGAGACCCAGTACTTC.

This clonotype was seen repeatedly, ten times or more. CDR3 in amino acids: CASSARIGQGDTEAFF. Written as DNA, the CDR3 is TGTGCCAGCAGCGCACGTATCGGACAGGGGGACACTGAAGCTTTCTTT. V and J are TRBV9 and TRBJ1-1, with 10 bases lining up with TRBD1. V lost 3 bases and J lost 3; bases outside the gene matches: 8. The CDR3 is 16 residues long. Germline loops: CDR1 SGDLS, CDR2 YYNGEE.

Many counts were recorded for this clonotype. V usage is TRBV15 and J usage is TRBJ2-7; TRBD1 matches 7 bases. CDR1 and CDR2 from the germline V gene are LNHNV and YYDKDF (reference sequence). V lost 3 bases to trimming and J lost 1 base; unmatched junction nucleotides: 6. The length of the CDR3 is 15 residues. CDR3: CATSRPGQRSYEQYF. DNA of the CDR3: TGTGCCACCAGCAGGCCGGGACAGCGATCCTACGAGCAGTACTTC.

In its sample, this clonotype was seen many times. The CDR3 is CASSVKETQYF. The DNA of the CDR3 is TGCGCCAGCAGCGTAAAAGAGACCCAGTACTTC. The chain carries TRBV5-1 and TRBJ2-5; D unresolved. The V end was cut by 4 bases, the J end by 3 bases, with 4 bases between. The CDR3 spans 11 residues. Germline assignment: CDR1 SGHRS and CDR2 YFSETQ.